A single sample is the source of the 28 T cell receptor beta chains below, sequenced in a study of T-cell reconstitution after alpha-beta-depleted transplantation in children. The authors prepared the TCRbeta library with unique molecular identifiers. TCRdb called the PCR reads again in MiXCR, with one record for every CDR3 protein. The sample lists about 150,000 distinct CDR3 sequences, roughly 8.8% occurring once. The input for sequencing was PBMCs, mostly from graft donor cells, taken 180 days after TCRalphabeta/CD19-depleted stem cell transplant. The receptors stem from a female patient between 2 and 15 years old who had a stem cell transplant for congenital amegakaryocytic thrombocytopenia, so the T cells may come from the graft donor.

The sample holds many counts of this clonotype. The gene calls are TRBV12-3 or TRBV12-4 and TRBJ2-2, with D possibly matching TRBD1 (6 bases). This CDR3 is built from 16 residues. V lost 5 bases to trimming and J lost 5 bases, with 18 bases between them. CDR3 sequence reads: CASSPYGGARTGELFF. The CDR3 region has the DNA TGTGCCAGCAGTCCGTATGGGGGCGCCAGAACCGGGGAGCTGTTTTTT.

The chain employs TRBV20-1 and TRBJ1-1, with 8 bases aligning to TRBD1. Germline CDR1 is DFQATT and CDR2 is SNEGSKA (reference sequence). Trimming removed 3 bases from V and 5 bases from J; junction bases left unmatched: 5. The CDR3 length is 13 residues. The chain's CDR3 is CSASPRGRTEAFF. The CDR3, as DNA: TGCAGTGCTAGCCCCAGGGGGCGGACTGAAGCTTTCTTT.

This clonotype has a count of ten or more. One end of the junction is discordant with germline, which a read error may explain. Here the CDR3 DNA reads TGCAGTGCTAGTCCCGACTCCAACGAGCAGTACTTC. Protein product: CSASPDSNEQYF. The chain combines TRBV20-1 with TRBJ2-7; D gene uncertain. From germline, CDR1 is DFQATT and CDR2 SNEGSKA (reference sequence). CDR3 length: 12 residues.

V gene TRBV7-2 combines with J gene TRBJ2-1, with D uncertain. Germline CDR1 reads SGHTA; CDR2 reads FQGNSA. Trimming pared 5 bases from V and 9 bases from J, leaving 11 bases between. The CDR3 is 12 amino acids. The CDR3 reads CASSPGRSEQFF. The CDR3 nucleotides are TGTGCCAGCAGCCCCGGGCGGAGTGAGCAGTTCTTC.

This rearrangement joins TRBV20-1 to TRBJ2-7; D is ambiguous. CDR3 length: 13 amino acids. Trimming pared 4 bases from V and 2 bases from J, leaving 12 bases between. Germline loops: CDR1 DFQATT, CDR2 SNEGSKA (reference sequence). The CDR3 loop is CSATKPGPYEQYF. In DNA, the CDR3 is TGCAGTGCTACTAAGCCGGGTCCCTACGAGCAGTACTTC.

This clonotype was detected many times. The chain joins TRBV6-2 or TRBV6-3 to TRBJ2-5; D might be TRBD2 (5 bases). Germline loops: CDR1 MNHEY, CDR2 SVGEGT. The length of the CDR3 is 13 residues. V was shortened by 8 bases and J by 2 bases, with 12 bases between the two germline ends. CDR3: CASLLDSQETQYF. The CDR3 DNA sequence: TGTGCCAGCCTTTTGGACTCTCAAGAGACCCAGTACTTC.

At least ten counts were recorded for this clonotype. This chain connects TRBV29-1 to TRBJ2-3, with no clear D. V lost 7 bases to trimming and J lost 5 bases, with 13 bases between them. CDR1 is SQVTM, CDR2 ANQGSEA, per germline. This CDR3 comprises 12 residues. The CDR3 is CSAFGLLDTQYF. The CDR3 DNA reads TGCAGCGCCTTTGGTCTGTTAGATACGCAGTATTTT.

The chain combines TRBV7-9 with TRBJ1-1, with D maybe TRBD1 (5 bases). Deletions cut 2 bases from V and 1 base from J, with 14 bases between. The CDR3 has 16 residues. Per the germline V gene, CDR1 is SEHNR and CDR2 is FQNEAQ (reference sequence). The CDR3 reads CASSLSVLQGNTEAFF. CDR3 coding DNA: TGTGCCAGCAGCTTATCTGTACTTCAGGGGAACACTGAAGCTTTCTTT.

This clonotype came up many times. The CDR3 is CATSKEGGSYEQYF. DNA of the CDR3: TGTGCCACCAGCAAGGAGGGAGGGTCCTACGAGCAGTACTTC. The chain joins TRBV15 to TRBJ2-7; 7 bases fit TRBD2. The ends lost 4 bases at V and 1 base at J; junction bases unmatched: 4. Germline V CDR1 and CDR2: LNHNV, YYDKDF (reference sequence). The CDR3 consists of 14 residues.

J is TRBJ2-1 and V is TRBV29-1, with D perhaps matching TRBD1 or TRBD2 (5 bases each). The germline V gene encodes CDR1 SQVTM and CDR2 ANQGSEA. The CDR3 consists of 15 residues. Trimming cost V 0 bases and J 7 bases, with 16 bases left between them. In DNA, the CDR3 is TGCAGCGTTGAAGAATGGGTAGTGGGGGATAATGAGCAGTTCTTC. Translated, it gives CSVEEWVVGDNEQFF.

This clonotype was seen more than once but under ten times. The chain has TRBV20-1 and TRBJ2-7, with D perhaps TRBD2 (6 bases). Deletions cut 3 bases from V and 0 bases from J, with 15 bases between. CDR1 and CDR2 from the germline V gene are DFQATT and SNEGSKA (reference sequence). This CDR3 comprises 15 residues. This CDR3 reads CSASPGRGPSYEQYF. The CDR3 DNA sequence: TGCAGTGCTAGCCCGGGGCGGGGCCCCTCCTACGAGCAGTACTTC.

This clonotype was detected ten times or more. V and J are TRBV6-1 and TRBJ2-2; the D gene is possibly TRBD2 (5 bases). Germline CDR1 and CDR2: MNHNS and SASEGT. The CDR3 totals 13 residues. Trimming stripped 10 bases from V and 10 bases from J, with 19 bases between. This CDR3 reads CAILREGTPELFF. Here the CDR3 DNA reads TGTGCCATCCTTCGGGAAGGTACCCCGGAGCTGTTTTTT.

This clonotype occurred many times. The chain carries TRBV5-1 and TRBJ2-6; unclear D gene. V lost 0 bases, J lost 2 bases, and 9 bases lay in between. Germline assignment: CDR1 SGHRS and CDR2 YFSETQ. The CDR3 consists of 16 residues. CDR3 region: CASSLGPPTGANVLTF. DNA for the CDR3: TGCGCCAGCAGCTTGGGCCCTCCAACTGGGGCCAACGTCCTGACTTTC.

Concerning this clonotype: This may arise from a read error, as a much more abundant clone is one base away. V is TRBV3-1 and J is TRBJ2-1; D possibly corresponds to TRBD1 (5 bases). Germline-derived CDR1 and CDR2 are LGHDT and YNNKEL (reference sequence). The CDR3 length is 16 residues. The CDR3 protein is CASSQMMKGFYNAQFF. The CDR3 nucleotides are TGTGCCAGCAGCCAAATGATGAAGGGGTTCTACAATGCGCAGTTCTTC.

With respect to this clonotype: Given a much more abundant clone one base away, this may be a read error. This chain uses TRBV12-3 or TRBV12-4 with TRBJ2-2; either TRBD1 or TRBD2 may supply D (5 bases each). This CDR3 contains 12 residues. The DNA of the CDR3 is TGTGCCAGCAGCCCGGACACCGGGGAGCCGTTTTTT. This gives the protein CASSPDTGEPFF.

At least ten counts were recorded for this clonotype. This chain connects TRBV28 to TRBJ2-1; perhaps TRBD2 as D (6 bases). The CDR3 contains 13 residues. Germline V lookup: CDR1 MDHEN, CDR2 SYDVKM. Deletions cut 1 base from V and 7 bases from J, with 8 bases between. CDR3 in DNA: TGTGCCAGCAGTTTATCGGGGGTGAATGAGCAGTTCTTC. Its protein product is CASSLSGVNEQFF.

In this sample, this clonotype turned up many times. CDR3 loop: CSVEQGAYNEQFF. The CDR3 bases are TGCAGCGTTGAACAGGGGGCCTACAATGAGCAGTTCTTC. The chain carries TRBV29-1 and TRBJ2-1; 7 positions match TRBD1. The CDR3 runs 13 residues. Germline CDR1 reads SQVTM; CDR2 reads ANQGSEA. Trimming at V came to 2 bases and at J to 2 bases, leaving 0 bases not matched to a gene.

This clonotype has a count of ten or more. The chain joins TRBV12-3 or TRBV12-4 to TRBJ2-1, with 15 bases fitting TRBD2. V shed 3 bases, J shed 2 bases, and the junction held 8 bases outside the gene matches. The CDR3 is 19 amino acids. Here the CDR3 reads CASSFGGLAGGYAYNEQFF. For the CDR3, the DNA is TGTGCCAGCAGTTTCGGGGGACTAGCGGGGGGCTACGCCTACAATGAGCAGTTCTTC.

Ten or more counts support this clonotype. The genes are TRBV7-2 and TRBJ2-4, with D perhaps given as TRBD1 or TRBD2 (5 bases each). The CDR3 length is 15 residues. V was trimmed by 5 bases and J by 7 bases, leaving 18 bases between them. Germline V CDR1 and CDR2: SGHTA, FQGNSA. CDR3 sequence reads: CASSAQAPWGNIQYF. The CDR3 DNA sequence: TGTGCCAGCAGCGCCCAAGCCCCGTGGGGGAACATTCAGTACTTC.

This clonotype was observed at least ten times. The gene calls are TRBV7-8 and TRBJ2-1; tentatively, D is TRBD1 or TRBD2 (5 bases each). V lost 0 bases and J lost 3, with 6 bases in between. This CDR3 is 14 amino acids long. CDR1 is SGHVS, CDR2 FQNEAQ, per germline. The CDR3 sequence is CASSLAGRYNEQFF. The CDR3 nucleotides read TGTGCCAGCAGCTTAGCGGGACGCTACAATGAGCAGTTCTTC.

This clonotype came up many times. The junction and the germline gene differ at one end; a read error may be behind it. This chain connects TRBV5-1 to TRBJ2-7; 7 bases are shared with TRBD1. Germline CDR1 is SGHRS and CDR2 is YFSETQ. CDR3 length equals 12 residues. CDR3 amino acids: CASSLQGYEQYF. In DNA, the CDR3 is TGTGCCAGCAGTTTACAGGGGTACGAGCAGTACTTC.

This clonotype was seen many times. V is TRBV12-3 or TRBV12-4 and J is TRBJ1-2, with TRBD1 matching 9 bases. Trimming took 3 bases from V and 5 from J; bases not matched to a gene: 7. The CDR3 has 15 amino acids. This CDR3 reads CASSFVSGTGYGYTF. CDR3 coding DNA: TGTGCCAGCAGTTTTGTGTCCGGGACAGGGTATGGCTACACCTTC.

This clonotype was counted many times. The chain couples TRBV6-6 to TRBJ2-3; D is unclear. The CDR3 runs 12 residues. V gave up 6 bases and J gave up 6 bases, with 10 bases separating them. Germline V gene sequence: CDR1 MNHNY, CDR2 SVGAGI (reference sequence). CDR3 sequence reads: CASRYLGDTQYF. The CDR3 nucleotides read TGTGCCAGCAGGTACCTGGGGGATACGCAGTATTTT.

This clonotype was counted many times. The V gene is TRBV5-4, the J gene TRBJ2-1, with D maybe TRBD1 (6 bases). The CDR3 is made up of 15 amino acids. The germline gives CDR1 SGHNT, CDR2 YYREEE (reference sequence). V was pared by 2 bases and J by 10 bases, with 19 bases between. The chain's CDR3 is CASSFGTPGPQEQFF. The CDR3 region has the DNA TGTGCCAGCAGCTTCGGGACACCTGGCCCCCAGGAGCAGTTCTTC. Supplemented by reference TRBV5-4 and TRBJ2-1, the full variable domain reads ETGVTQSPTHLIKTRGQQVTLRCSSQSGHNTVSWYQQALGQGPQFIFQYYREEENGRGNFPPRFSGLQFPNYSSELNVNALELDDSALYLCASSFGTPGPQEQFFGPGTRLTVL.

The V gene is TRBV20-1, the J gene TRBJ1-2; D not resolved. Trimming took off 4 bases at V and 4 bases at J, with 13 bases between the two ends. This CDR3 region has 13 residues. Germline-derived CDR1 and CDR2 are DFQATT and SNEGSKA (reference sequence). CDR3 region: CSAIGMESYGYTF. CDR3 coding DNA: TGCAGTGCTATTGGAATGGAAAGCTATGGCTACACCTTC.

This clonotype has only a few counts. The chain links TRBV7-2 to TRBJ2-5; TRBD2 matches at 11 bases. This CDR3 has 18 residues. Germline CDR1 and CDR2: SGHTA and FQGNSA. Losses at the gene ends were 2 bases for V and 2 bases for J; bases not matched to a gene: 10. In DNA, the CDR3 is TGTGCCAGCAGCTTATCGCCTAGCGGGAGGACCCTACAAGAGACCCAGTACTTC. It translates to CASSLSPSGRTLQETQYF.

About this clonotype itself: This may be a read error: a much more frequent sequence differs by one nucleotide. The chain uses TRBV30 and TRBJ2-3; no clear D gene. The CDR3 consists of 14 residues. Germline CDR1 is GTSNPN and CDR2 is SVGIG (reference sequence). As DNA, the CDR3 is TGTGCCTGGAGTTTTGGGTATAGCACAAATACGCAGTATTTT. It translates to CAWSFGYSTNTQYF.

The V call is TRBV7-2, the J call TRBJ2-7; D might be TRBD2 (7 bases). Germline CDR1 SGHTA, CDR2 FQGNSA. The V end lost 2 bases, the J end lost 3 bases, and 11 bases lay between the germline ends. The CDR3 loop spans 14 amino acids. The CDR3 loop reads CASSLTGRDYEQYF. The CDR3, as DNA: TGTGCCAGCAGCTTAACAGGGAGGGACTACGAGCAGTACTTC.